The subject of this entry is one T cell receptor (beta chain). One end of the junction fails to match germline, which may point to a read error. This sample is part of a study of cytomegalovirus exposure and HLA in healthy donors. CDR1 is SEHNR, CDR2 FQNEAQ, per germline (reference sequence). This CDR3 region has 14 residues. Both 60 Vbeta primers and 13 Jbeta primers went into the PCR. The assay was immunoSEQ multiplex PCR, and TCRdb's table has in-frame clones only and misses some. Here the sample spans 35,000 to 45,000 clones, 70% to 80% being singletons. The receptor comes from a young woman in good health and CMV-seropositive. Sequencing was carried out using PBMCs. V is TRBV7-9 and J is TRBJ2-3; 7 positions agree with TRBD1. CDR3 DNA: TGTTCCAGCAGCTTACGGGGACAGACAGATACGCAGTATTTT. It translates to CSSSLRGQTDTQYF. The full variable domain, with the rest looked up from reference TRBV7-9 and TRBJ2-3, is DTGVSQNPRHKITKRGQNVTFRCDPISEHNRLYWYRQTLGQGPEFLTYFQNEAQLEKSRLLSDRFSAERPKGSFSTLEIQRTEQGDSAMYLCSSSLRGQTDTQYFGPGTRLTVL.